These T cell receptor beta chains were read from a single sample in a study of cytomegalovirus exposure and HLA in healthy donors. Clones were sequenced by immunoSEQ multiplex PCR, and TCRdb holds only the in-frame ones, with some missing. The sample holds under 200,000 clones, 80% seen once. Sequenced: PBMCs. These receptors originate from a male donor in good health and CMV-seropositive. The CDR3 runs from the conserved cysteine through the conserved F or W. The D gene is left open where the match is weak. Some rows have no size entry. The others give once, few or many, or a class for an expanded clone.

d_gene,j_gene,v_gene,abundance,CDR3aa,CDR3nt
NA,TRBJ2-6,TRBV5-1,NA,CASSFYGGSGANVLTF,TGCGCCAGCAGCTTTTACGGGGGCTCTGGGGCCAACGTCCTGACTTTC
NA,TRBJ2-5,TRBV14,NA,CASSQGAVETQYF,TGTGCCAGCAGCCAAGGCGCGGTAGAGACCCAGTACTTC
TRBD2,TRBJ2-3,TRBV29-1,few,CSVDPWKASGSTDTQYF,TGCAGCGTTGACCCCTGGAAGGCTAGCGGGAGCACAGATACGCAGTATTTT
TRBD1,TRBJ2-1,TRBV27,NA,CASSFGRGQNEQFF,TGTGCCAGCAGTTTCGGCAGGGGGCAGAATGAGCAGTTCTTC
TRBD2,TRBJ2-5,TRBV5-1,NA,CASSHARTRAQETQYF,TGCGCCAGCAGCCACGCGAGGACTAGAGCCCAAGAGACCCAGTACTTC
TRBD2,TRBJ2-3,TRBV11-3,NA,CASSLLAGVPDTQYF,TGTGCCAGCAGCCTTCTAGCGGGAGTCCCAGATACGCAGTATTTT
NA,TRBJ2-3,TRBV19,NA,CTSSSIPGIHSDTQYF,TGTACCAGTAGTAGTATCCCCGGGATTCATTCAGATACGCAGTATTTT
NA,TRBJ2-5,TRBV7-9,NA,CSSSSYETQYF,TGTTCCAGCAGCTCCTATGAGACCCAGTACTTC
NA,TRBJ1-5,TRBV19,NA,CASSIVHRGGSNQPQHF,TGTGCCAGTAGTATAGTTCATAGGGGAGGTAGCAATCAGCCCCAGCATTTT
TRBD1,TRBJ2-6,TRBV5-1,NA,CASSLAGQGLLTGANVLTF,TGCGCCAGCAGCTTGGCCGGACAGGGGTTATTAACTGGGGCCAACGTCCTGACTTTC
TRBD1,TRBJ1-3,TRBV28,NA,CASTRPTGRGNTIYF,TGTGCCAGCACGAGGCCGACAGGGCGCGGAAACACCATATATTTT
TRBD1,TRBJ2-5,TRBV7-9,NA,CASSGDGTGRWLTQYF,TGTGCCAGCAGCGGGGATGGGACAGGGAGGTGGCTGACCCAGTACTTC
NA,TRBJ2-5,TRBV5-6,NA,CASSQVPTSQETQYF,TGTGCCAGCAGCCAAGTACCGACTTCCCAAGAGACCCAGTACTTC
NA,TRBJ2-1,TRBV14,few,CASSRDSPSYNEQFF,TGTGCCAGCAGTCGGGACTCCCCATCCTACAATGAGCAGTTCTTC
NA,TRBJ1-1,TRBV6-1,NA,CASSEVAGIGTEAFF,TGTGCCAGCAGTGAAGTAGCAGGGATCGGCACTGAAGCTTTCTTT
NA,TRBJ1-4,TRBV4-3,once,CASSQGEQKKLFF,TGCGCCAGCAGCCAAGGTGAACAGAAAAAACTGTTTTTT
TRBD1,TRBJ2-3,TRBV10-3,NA,CAISVGQASTDTQYF,TGTGCCATCAGCGTGGGACAGGCTAGCACAGATACGCAGTATTTT
NA,TRBJ2-1,TRBV27,NA,CASSLSVRNEQFF,TGTGCCAGCAGTTTATCCGTCCGCAATGAGCAGTTCTTC
TRBD2,TRBJ2-5,TRBV30,NA,CAWSVRGRASSETQYF,TGTGCCTGGAGTGTACGGGGGAGGGCCAGCTCGGAGACCCAGTACTTC
NA,TRBJ2-7,TRBV4-1,NA,CASSQVRAGEVGEQYF,TGCGCCAGCAGCCAAGTCCGCGCCGGGGAGGTGGGCGAGCAGTACTTC
NA,TRBJ2-1,TRBV9,NA,CASTRDTYNEQFF,TGTGCCAGCACGAGGGATACCTACAATGAGCAGTTCTTC
NA,TRBJ1-2,TRBV7-9,few,CSSSPGGYEANYGYTF,TGTTCCAGCAGCCCGGGGGGGTACGAGGCTAACTATGGCTACACCTTC
TRBD2,TRBJ2-3,TRBV28,NA,CASSLAGEAADTQYF,TGTGCCAGCAGTTTAGCGGGAGAAGCCGCAGATACGCAGTATTTT
TRBD1,TRBJ1-2,TRBV4-3,once,CASSQDRRGQGAYYGYTF,TGCGCCAGCAGCCAAGATCGACGGGGACAGGGGGCGTACTATGGCTACACCTTC
NA,TRBJ2-2,TRBV7-6,NA,CASTLGGGTGELFF,TGTGCCAGCACCCTCGGGGGAGGCACGGGGGAGCTGTTTTTT
TRBD2,TRBJ2-7,TRBV27,NA,CASSSTPPGLAVVEQYF,TGTGCCAGCAGTTCCACACCCCCGGGACTAGCGGTGGTCGAGCAGTACTTC
NA,TRBJ2-3,TRBV28,NA,CACAGGGQLLTDTQYF,TGTGCCTGCGCTGGGGGGGGCCAACTACTCACAGATACGCAGTATTTT
TRBD1,TRBJ1-4,TRBV2,NA,CASRDMTGSVNEKLFF,TGTGCCAGCAGAGATATGACAGGGTCTGTAAATGAAAAACTGTTTTTT
NA,TRBJ2-5,TRBV11-3,NA,CASSAGLQETQYF,TGTGCCAGCAGCGCAGGACTTCAAGAGACCCAGTACTTC
NA,TRBJ2-6,TRBV28,NA,CATAVGANVLTF,TGTGCCACGGCGGTGGGGGCCAACGTCCTGACTTTC
TRBD2,TRBJ2-7,TRBV18,NA,CASSPGTSGSYEQYF,TGTGCCAGCTCCCCCGGAACTAGCGGCTCCTACGAGCAGTACTTC
NA,TRBJ1-6,TRBV30,NA,CAWSPEQLNSPLHF,TGTGCCTGGAGTCCGGAACAGTTGAATTCACCCCTCCACTTT
NA,TRBJ2-2,TRBV7-2,NA,CASSRPGHMNTGELFF,TGTGCCAGCAGCAGACCGGGACATATGAACACCGGGGAGCTGTTTTTT
NA,TRBJ1-5,TRBV7-3,NA,CASSFSSNQPQHF,TGTGCCAGCAGCTTCAGTAGCAATCAGCCCCAGCATTTT
TRBD1,TRBJ1-3,TRBV7-9,NA,CASSSNPRGTGEAANTIYF,TGTGCCAGCAGCTCCAACCCGCGCGGGACAGGGGAGGCGGCGAACACCATATATTTT
TRBD1,TRBJ1-2,TRBV5-1,NA,CASSSMDRFGYTF,TGCGCCAGCAGCTCAATGGACAGGTTTGGCTACACCTTC
NA,TRBJ1-4,TRBV11-3,NA,CVSSLDRVEDSKLFF,TGTGTCAGCAGCTTAGATCGAGTAGAAGACTCAAAACTGTTTTTT
TRBD1,TRBJ1-5,TRBV7-9,NA,CASSLATGNQPQHF,TGTGCCAGCAGTTTAGCGACAGGGAATCAGCCCCAGCATTTT
NA,TRBJ1-2,TRBV7-9,NA,CASSSPILQTNYGYTF,TGTGCCAGCAGCTCCCCGATCCTACAGACGAACTATGGCTACACCTTC
TRBD2,TRBJ2-5,TRBV5-1,NA,CASSRLTSGGKETQYF,TGCGCCAGCAGCCGACTCACTAGCGGTGGGAAAGAGACCCAGTACTTC
NA,TRBJ2-7,TRBV19,NA,CASSIDGSSYEQYF,TGTGCCAGTAGTATTGACGGGAGCTCCTACGAGCAGTACTTC
NA,TRBJ1-1,TRBV18,NA,CASSPLKLSTEAFF,TGTGCCAGCTCACCTTTGAAGCTTAGCACTGAAGCTTTCTTT
NA,TRBJ2-1,TRBV4-1,NA,CASSGGGLNEQFF,TGCGCCAGCAGCGGGGGGGGCCTTAATGAGCAGTTCTTC
NA,TRBJ1-3,TRBV6-5,NA,CASSQGISGNTIYF,TGTGCCAGCAGCCAGGGCATATCTGGAAACACCATATATTTT
TRBD1,TRBJ1-5,TRBV27,NA,CASSRRQGADQPQHF,TGTGCCAGCAGCCGCCGACAGGGGGCCGATCAGCCCCAGCATTTT
TRBD1,TRBJ1-4,TRBV7-2,few,CASSRGQGSEKLFF,TGTGCCAGCAGCCGAGGACAGGGTTCGGAAAAACTGTTTTTT
NA,TRBJ1-2,TRBV7-2,NA,CASSSDRSNYGYTF,TGTGCCAGCAGCTCGGACAGATCTAACTATGGCTACACCTTC
NA,TRBJ2-7,TRBV9,NA,CASSTTSYEQYF,TGTGCCAGCAGCACCACCTCCTACGAGCAGTACTTC
TRBD1,TRBJ2-5,TRBV4-1,NA,CASSQGTGGYETQYF,TGCGCCAGCAGCCAAGGTACAGGGGGATACGAGACCCAGTACTTC
NA,TRBJ2-1,TRBV27,NA,CASSLWADNEQFF,TGTGCCAGCAGTTTATGGGCCGACAATGAGCAGTTCTTC